A selection of T cell receptor beta chains follows, all from one sample in a study of identical twins. TCRdb passed the 5' RACE reads through MiXCR, listing each CDR3 protein once. The sample has approximately 600,000 distinct CDR3 sequences; roughly 6.6% are singletons. These data also formed part of another study, on yellow fever vaccine responses in identical twins.

The sequenced sample consisted of PBMCs. Receptors were obtained from a woman younger than 35 in good health. CDR3s leave out the opening cysteine and the closing phenylalanine or tryptophan. The D gene is left open where the match is weak.

CDR3 protein: ASSSQSPGSGELF
V gene: TRBV12-3/TRBV12-4
J gene: TRBJ2-2
D gene: NA

CDR3 protein: ASSRDRVEGIQY
V gene: TRBV5-6
J gene: TRBJ2-4
D gene: NA

CDR3 protein: ASSLAPSGTKHEQF
V gene: TRBV5-1
J gene: TRBJ2-1
D gene: TRBD2

CDR3 protein: ASSQESGQGRSPLH
V gene: TRBV4-1
J gene: TRBJ1-6
D gene: TRBD1

CDR3 protein: ASSLKGNQPQH
V gene: TRBV7-2
J gene: TRBJ1-5
D gene: NA

CDR3 protein: ASRPSPGNQPQH
V gene: TRBV28
J gene: TRBJ1-5
D gene: NA

CDR3 protein: SVGQNTGELF
V gene: TRBV29-1
J gene: TRBJ2-2
D gene: NA

CDR3 protein: ASSRGLAGEIVYNEQF
V gene: TRBV7-6
J gene: TRBJ2-1
D gene: TRBD2

CDR3 protein: ASRPLSSGANVLT
V gene: TRBV6-2/TRBV6-3
J gene: TRBJ2-6
D gene: NA

CDR3 protein: ASSPLGGEVTGELF
V gene: TRBV5-5
J gene: TRBJ2-2
D gene: NA

CDR3 protein: ASSATGSSYNSPLH
V gene: TRBV5-1
J gene: TRBJ1-6
D gene: NA

CDR3 protein: ASSHDGRREQF
V gene: TRBV4-1
J gene: TRBJ2-1
D gene: NA

CDR3 protein: ASSLRSDLILAKNIQY
V gene: TRBV5-1
J gene: TRBJ2-4
D gene: NA

CDR3 protein: ASSQPATGYSPLH
V gene: TRBV12-3/TRBV12-4
J gene: TRBJ1-6
D gene: TRBD1

CDR3 protein: ASVRVRELF
V gene: TRBV7-2
J gene: TRBJ2-2
D gene: NA

CDR3 protein: ASSPRPGQNSPLH
V gene: TRBV5-1
J gene: TRBJ1-6
D gene: TRBD1

CDR3 protein: AIGTGGETQY
V gene: TRBV10-3
J gene: TRBJ2-5
D gene: TRBD1

CDR3 protein: ASSFSLSSYNEQF
V gene: TRBV5-1
J gene: TRBJ2-1
D gene: NA

CDR3 protein: ASSAGLAGGPGTGELF
V gene: TRBV9
J gene: TRBJ2-2
D gene: TRBD2

CDR3 protein: ASLAGVGITYNEQF
V gene: TRBV6-1
J gene: TRBJ2-1
D gene: TRBD2

CDR3 protein: ASSPTVGDPETQY
V gene: TRBV7-2
J gene: TRBJ2-5
D gene: NA

CDR3 protein: ASSLGTVPYEQY
V gene: TRBV27
J gene: TRBJ2-7
D gene: TRBD1

CDR3 protein: CVRAHSADPYNEQF
V gene: TRBV20-1
J gene: TRBJ2-1
D gene: NA

CDR3 protein: ASSLGPGSTNEKLF
V gene: TRBV5-1
J gene: TRBJ1-4
D gene: NA

CDR3 protein: ASRTTGNSFFWTEAF
V gene: TRBV6-1
J gene: TRBJ1-1
D gene: TRBD1

CDR3 protein: ASMDSGKRTEAF
V gene: TRBV5-1
J gene: TRBJ1-1
D gene: NA

CDR3 protein: ASSLGSTRRENYNEQF
V gene: TRBV11-1
J gene: TRBJ2-1
D gene: NA

CDR3 protein: ASSRDFGQF
V gene: TRBV7-9
J gene: TRBJ2-1
D gene: NA

CDR3 protein: ASSLTGGGNQPQH
V gene: TRBV28
J gene: TRBJ1-5
D gene: NA

CDR3 protein: ASSLRAGKSYEQY
V gene: TRBV5-5
J gene: TRBJ2-7
D gene: NA

CDR3 protein: ASSPVAGVWEQY
V gene: TRBV18
J gene: TRBJ2-7
D gene: TRBD2

CDR3 protein: ASSWGISYEQY
V gene: TRBV6-5
J gene: TRBJ2-7
D gene: NA

CDR3 protein: ATGTGTNEQF
V gene: TRBV24-1
J gene: TRBJ2-1
D gene: TRBD1

CDR3 protein: AISSDRATYNEQF
V gene: TRBV10-3
J gene: TRBJ2-1
D gene: TRBD1

CDR3 protein: SVRTGSNTGELF
V gene: TRBV29-1
J gene: TRBJ2-2
D gene: TRBD1

CDR3 protein: ASSTRREQETQY
V gene: TRBV11-2
J gene: TRBJ2-5
D gene: NA

CDR3 protein: ASSLRVDSADLAKNIQY
V gene: TRBV12-3/TRBV12-4
J gene: TRBJ2-4
D gene: NA

CDR3 protein: ASQLGGPYSNQPQH
V gene: TRBV12-3/TRBV12-4
J gene: TRBJ1-5
D gene: NA

CDR3 protein: ATVGGGSHETQY
V gene: TRBV10-3
J gene: TRBJ2-5
D gene: TRBD2

CDR3 protein: ASSPRGGSGELF
V gene: TRBV11-2
J gene: TRBJ2-2
D gene: NA

CDR3 protein: ASGSNEDRGPYYEQY
V gene: TRBV12-5
J gene: TRBJ2-7
D gene: TRBD1

CDR3 protein: ASSRLAGYEQY
V gene: TRBV6-2/TRBV6-3
J gene: TRBJ2-7
D gene: TRBD2

CDR3 protein: ASSQYVATSGHEQF
V gene: TRBV4-2
J gene: TRBJ2-1
D gene: TRBD2

CDR3 protein: ASSLWGDRNTEAF
V gene: TRBV28
J gene: TRBJ1-1
D gene: TRBD1

CDR3 protein: ATSRGGQGETQY
V gene: TRBV15
J gene: TRBJ2-5
D gene: NA

CDR3 protein: ATATLVGELF
V gene: TRBV6-5
J gene: TRBJ2-2
D gene: NA

CDR3 protein: SARTDYLAYNEQF
V gene: TRBV20-1
J gene: TRBJ2-1
D gene: NA

CDR3 protein: SVEGEDYEQY
V gene: TRBV29-1
J gene: TRBJ2-7
D gene: NA

CDR3 protein: ASRETSGSTDTQY
V gene: TRBV2
J gene: TRBJ2-3
D gene: TRBD2